This paragraph reports one T cell receptor (beta chain). The data stem from a study of blood T cell repertoires in COVID-19. Assignment of participants to cohorts was predicated upon participant-reported clinical history. The repertoire was sequenced with immunoSEQ multiplex PCR; TCRdb's copy has only in-frame clones and lacks some. Of 300,000 to 350,000 clones listed, approximately 86% are singletons. The sample taken for sequencing was PBMCs or T cells enriched from blood (not recorded which). The receptor comes from a woman between 40 and 55 years old with acute COVID-19.

CDR3 coding DNA: TGTGCCAGCACCCCCAGGGACAGGTTGAACACTGAAGCTTTCTTT. Amino acid sequence: CASTPRDRLNTEAFF. The genes are TRBV6-5 and TRBJ1-1; the match to TRBD1 covers 8 bases. Trimming cost V 7 bases and J 0 bases; bases outside gene matches: 7. CDR1 is MNHEY and CDR2 is SVGAGI in the germline V gene. The CDR3 extends over 15 amino acids.